Sequencing of this T cell receptor (beta chain) was carried out in a study of T cell responses to AZD1222 COVID-19 vaccine. General observations from the study: Repertoires in all cases were sampled only once the peak T cell response had passed.

The germline V gene encodes CDR1 SGHVS and CDR2 FQNEAQ. Trimming left V 7 bases short and J 3 bases short, with 31 bases between. There are 20 residues in the CDR3. Comments on this clone: Its antigen is still unknown.

Sequencing used immunoSEQ multiplex PCR; TCRdb keeps in-frame clones, though not all of them. The sample has 90,000 to 100,000 clones, more than 85% seen once. The chain uses TRBV7-8 and TRBJ2-1; a possible D gene is TRBD1 (6 bases). The receptor was isolated from an adult in good health. The source was peripheral blood, collected on day 0 of AZD1222 vaccination. The CDR3 reads CASTSPPRGQSQSYYNEQFF. The CDR3 DNA follows: TGTGCCAGCACCTCGCCCCCCCGAGGACAGAGTCAATCTTACTACAATGAGCAGTTCTTC.